The 26 T cell receptor beta chains presented below share a single source sample, sequenced in a study of cytotoxic CD8 clonotypes in ibrutinib-treated CLL. Here immunoSEQ multiplex PCR was the method, and the copy in TCRdb shows in-frame clones only, minus some. Among 140,000 or so clones listed, around 80% were seen once. Source: PBMCs, taken after 12 months of ibrutinib treatment. Receptors were obtained from a human donor with chronic lymphocytic leukemia.

V usage is TRBV15 and J usage is TRBJ2-1; the D gene is possibly TRBD2 (5 bases). This CDR3 comprises 14 residues. With 4 bases removed from V and 8 bases from J, the gap between germline ends came to 15 bases. Germline CDR1 reads LNHNV; CDR2 reads YYDKDF (reference sequence). The CDR3 DNA sequence: TGTGCCACCAGCACCAACGGGATTGGGGATGAGCAGTTCTTC. Translating gives CATSTNGIGDEQFF.

The J gene is TRBJ2-5, the V gene TRBV4-3; maybe TRBD1 (5 bases). The CDR3 sequence is 15 residues long. Deletions cut 0 bases from V and 5 bases from J, with 13 bases between. Germline V gives CDR1 LGHNA, CDR2 YSLEER. The CDR3 DNA is TGCGCCAGCAGCCAAGATGGCAGGGTCGGTGAGACCCAGTACTTC. Protein product: CASSQDGRVGETQYF.

The chain couples TRBV19 to TRBJ1-5; 8 bases agree with TRBD1. Looked up from germline, CDR1 is LNHDA and CDR2 is SQIVND (reference sequence). V was clipped by 9 bases and J by 3 bases; unmatched bases: 7. This CDR3 contains 14 residues. CDR3 residues: CASSQGAFNQPQHF. CDR3 DNA: TGTGCCAGCTCCCAGGGGGCTTTCAATCAGCCCCAGCATTTT.

In its sample, this clone was seen a few times. The V gene is TRBV4-1, the J gene TRBJ1-1; 10 bases map to TRBD1. The CDR3 has 17 amino acids. The V gene's germline CDR1 is MGHRA and CDR2 YSYEKL. The ends lost 6 bases at V and 1 base at J; junction bases unmatched: 11. The CDR3 region has the DNA TGCGCCAGCAGTCACCGGGGGACAGGGGTTGGGAACACTGAAGCTTTCTTT. It translates to CASSHRGTGVGNTEAFF.

The V gene is TRBV7-9, the J gene TRBJ2-1; D may be TRBD1 (6 bases). The germline V gene has CDR1 SEHNR and CDR2 FQNEAQ (reference sequence). The V and J ends lost 7 bases and 2 bases respectively, with 12 bases between them. The CDR3 totals 14 residues. The CDR3 loop reads CASILGGAYNEQFF. The CDR3 DNA sequence: TGTGCCAGCATCCTAGGGGGAGCCTACAATGAGCAGTTCTTC.

This clone was seen just once. The genes are TRBV27 and TRBJ2-1; no clear D gene. The germline CDR1 and CDR2 sequences are MNHEY and SMNVEV (reference sequence). CDR3 length equals 15 residues. V was clipped by 5 bases and J by 7 bases, with 18 bases between them. The CDR3: CASSRGGRTLNEQFF. The CDR3 bases are TGTGCCAGCAGTCGCGGCGGCCGCACCTTGAATGAGCAGTTCTTC.

This clone came up a few times. The chain links TRBV5-4 to TRBJ2-3; D perhaps matches TRBD2 (6 bases). Per germline, CDR1 SGHNT and CDR2 YYREEE (reference sequence). CDR3 size: 20 residues. Trimming stripped 4 bases from V and 1 base from J, with 28 bases between. CDR3 residues: CASSPWRRYGSELGTDTQYF. The DNA for the CDR3 is TGTGCCAGCAGCCCATGGAGGCGTTACGGGAGCGAGTTGGGCACAGATACGCAGTATTTT.

Here the CDR3 reads CASSWSSGSGDEQFF. The CDR3 region has the DNA TGTGCCAGCAGTTGGTCTAGCGGGAGTGGTGATGAGCAGTTCTTC. The chain uses TRBV6-5 and TRBJ2-1, with 10 bases matching TRBD2. V lost 4 bases to trimming and J lost 8 bases; unmatched junction nucleotides: 8. There are 15 residues in the CDR3. Germline V gene data show CDR1 as MNHEY and CDR2 as SVGAGI.

Comment on this clone: This CDR3 is also generated by other DNA sequences in the sample. The genes are TRBV18 and TRBJ2-3, with D possibly matching TRBD1 (5 bases). This CDR3 comprises 13 residues. V lost 3 bases to trimming and J lost 5 bases, with 9 bases between them. Germline CDR1 KGHSH, CDR2 LQKENI. The CDR3 loop reads CASSPLRGDTQYF. The CDR3 nucleotides are TGTGCCAGCTCACCCCTAAGGGGAGATACGCAGTATTTT. The variable domain in full, with the rest retrieved from reference TRBV18 and TRBJ2-3, is NAGVMQNPRHLVRRRGQEARLRCSPMKGHSHVYWYRQLPEEGLKFMVYLQKENIIDESGMPKERFSAEFPKEGPSILRIQQVVRGDSAAYFCASSPLRGDTQYFGPGTRLTVL.

This clone was seen only once. The CDR3 here is CASSVAGSAGPYNEQFF. In nucleotides, the CDR3 is TGTGCCAGCAGCGTAGCTGGATCGGCGGGACCCTACAATGAGCAGTTCTTC. The gene calls are TRBV9 and TRBJ2-1; TRBD2 might be the D (6 bases). This CDR3 region has 17 residues. Germline V gene data show CDR1 as SGDLS and CDR2 as YYNGEE. With 0 bases removed from V and 2 bases from J, the gap between germline ends came to 15 bases.

The chain uses TRBV4-3 and TRBJ1-2; perhaps TRBD1 as D (5 bases). Per germline, CDR1 LGHNA and CDR2 YSLEER. There are 15 residues in the CDR3. V was shortened by 5 bases and J by 2 bases, with 15 bases between the two germline ends. This chain's CDR3 is CASSFGDGRNYGYTF. The CDR3 DNA reads as TGCGCCAGCAGCTTCGGGGACGGACGAAACTATGGCTACACCTTC.

This rearrangement joins TRBV10-3 to TRBJ2-7; TRBD2 matches at 7 bases. Germline-derived CDR1 and CDR2 are ENHRY and SYGVKD. The CDR3 has 14 amino acids. V gave up 4 bases and J gave up 6 bases; unmatched junction bases: 9. CDR3: CAISGEGVSFEQYF. CDR3 nucleotides: TGTGCCATCAGTGGGGAGGGTGTAAGCTTCGAGCAGTACTTC.

The chain has TRBV19 and TRBJ2-2, with D perhaps TRBD2 (6 bases). The V gene's germline CDR1 is LNHDA and CDR2 SQIVND (reference sequence). This CDR3 is built from 17 residues. The ends were cut back, 3 bases at V and 0 bases at J, with 14 bases in the middle. CDR3 bases: TGTGCCAGTAGTATCCCCTCGGGAGAGGCGAACACCGGGGAGCTGTTTTTT. It translates to CASSIPSGEANTGELFF.

The chain couples TRBV18 to TRBJ2-7; D remains ambiguous. V lost 6 bases to trimming and J lost 6 bases, with 9 bases between them. This CDR3 has 11 amino acids. Germline V lookup: CDR1 KGHSH, CDR2 LQKENI. The CDR3 spells CASSNQAEQYF. The CDR3 DNA is TGTGCCAGCTCGAACCAAGCCGAGCAGTACTTC.

The V gene is TRBV5-6, the J gene TRBJ2-7; TRBD1 matches at 11 bases. The CDR3 runs to 15 residues. V dropped 2 bases and J dropped 5; count of bases not matched to a gene: 6. Germline assignment: CDR1 SGHDT and CDR2 YYEEEE. The CDR3 reads CASSFGTGGRNEQYF. CDR3 nucleotide sequence: TGTGCCAGCAGCTTTGGGACAGGGGGACGAAACGAGCAGTACTTC.

The chain links TRBV28 to TRBJ1-5; 7 nucleotides align to TRBD1. Trimming at V came to 6 bases and at J to 4 bases, leaving 12 bases not matched to a gene. This CDR3 spans 16 amino acids. The V gene's germline CDR1 is MDHEN and CDR2 SYDVKM. CDR3 in DNA: TGTGCCAGCAGCCGCCCGGGACAGAGACCTAATCAGCCCCAGCATTTT. Its translation is CASSRPGQRPNQPQHF.

This chain links TRBV9 with TRBJ2-7; maybe TRBD1 (6 bases). Germline CDR1 SGDLS, CDR2 YYNGEE. Deletions cut 0 bases from V and 2 bases from J, with 18 bases between. CDR3 length: 17 residues. The CDR3 DNA reads TGTGCCAGCAGCGTAGAGGTGGGGGCAGGGGATGCCTACGAGCAGTACTTC. It specifies CASSVEVGAGDAYEQYF.

The rearrangement joins TRBV7-8 to TRBJ1-5, with unresolved D. The CDR3 covers 15 residues. CDR1 SGHVS and CDR2 FQNEAQ come from the germline V gene. The V gene lost 2 bases and the J gene lost 6 bases, with 14 bases spanning the gap. The DNA for the CDR3 is TGTGCCAGCAGCTTAACACCCATTGCCCTTCAGCCCCAGCATTTT. Encoded protein: CASSLTPIALQPQHF.

This chain links TRBV7-2 with TRBJ2-7, with D possibly TRBD2 on 7 matching bases. Germline-derived CDR1 and CDR2 are SGHTA and FQGNSA. This CDR3 comprises 17 residues. V was shortened by 2 bases and J by 0 bases, with 17 bases between the two germline ends. The CDR3 region has the DNA TGTGCCAGCAGCTTACAAGGGGGAGGGATTAGCTCCTACGAGCAGTACTTC. Its translation is CASSLQGGGISSYEQYF. Full variable domain (outside the CDR3, taken from reference TRBV7-2 and TRBJ2-7): GAGVSQSPSNKVTEKGKDVELRCDPISGHTALYWYRQSLGQGLEFLIYFQGNSAPDKSGLPSDRFSAERTGGSVSTLTIQRTQQEDSAVYLCASSLQGGGISSYEQYFGPGTRLTVT.

V and J are TRBV20-1 and TRBJ1-1; unclear D gene. CDR3 length equals 11 residues. Germline V CDR1 and CDR2: DFQATT, SNEGSKA (reference sequence). V lost 0 bases to trimming and J lost 1 base, with 0 bases between them. The CDR3 protein is CSARENTEAFF. The CDR3 DNA reads TGCAGTGCTAGAGAGAACACTGAAGCTTTCTTT.

The chain employs TRBV5-1 and TRBJ2-1; possibly TRBD2 for D (5 bases). The CDR3 length is 15 residues. CDR1 and CDR2 (germline): SGHRS, YFSETQ. V was clipped by 8 bases and J by 1 base, with 16 bases between them. CDR3 DNA: TGCGCCAGTTTGCGGACTCCTGAATCCTACAATGAGCAGTTCTTC. Protein product: CASLRTPESYNEQFF.

V and J are TRBV29-1 and TRBJ2-1, with D perhaps matching TRBD1 or TRBD2 (5 bases each). Germline CDR1 is SQVTM and CDR2 is ANQGSEA. CDR3 length equals 15 residues. Deletions cut 6 bases from V and 3 bases from J, with 18 bases between. DNA for the CDR3: TGCAGCGTCGGAAGGGGTGGGAGTGGCTACAATGAGCAGTTCTTC. Its translation is CSVGRGGSGYNEQFF.

The sample holds one count of this clone. This chain connects TRBV5-6 to TRBJ2-1; a weak D match, TRBD2 (6 bases). The germline V gene has CDR1 SGHDT and CDR2 YYEEEE. Trimming removed 4 bases at V and 0 bases at J, with 14 bases between. The CDR3 is 16 amino acids. CDR3 loop: CASSSSGVGSYNEQFF. In DNA form, the CDR3 reads TGTGCCAGCAGCAGTAGCGGAGTGGGCTCCTACAATGAGCAGTTCTTC.

This sequence joins TRBV11-2 and TRBJ2-7; D gene unclear. Germline CDR1 and CDR2: SGHAT and FQNNGV. The CDR3 extends over 12 amino acids. V was cut by 5 bases and J by 2 bases, with 7 bases left in between. CDR3 amino acids: CASSPTPYEQYF. The CDR3 DNA is TGTGCCAGCAGCCCAACCCCCTACGAGCAGTACTTC. Complete variable domain (other parts from reference TRBV11-2 and TRBJ2-7): EAGVAQSPRYKIIEKRQSVAFWCNPISGHATLYWYQQILGQGPKLLIQFQNNGVVDDSQLPKDRFSAERLKGVDSTLKIQPAKLEDSAVYLCASSPTPYEQYFGPGTRLTVT.

V is TRBV6-1 and J is TRBJ1-4; D gene ambiguous. This CDR3 is built from 16 residues. Deletions cut 0 bases from V and 5 bases from J, with 13 bases between. Per the germline V gene, CDR1 is MNHNS and CDR2 is SASEGT. The CDR3 nucleotides read TGTGCCAGCAGTGAAGCGTTGGCCGTCCGAAATGAAAAACTGTTTTTT. It is translated as CASSEALAVRNEKLFF.

This chain uses TRBV30 with TRBJ1-3, with D maybe TRBD1 (5 bases). CDR3 length: 13 residues. Germline values: CDR1 GTSNPN, CDR2 SVGIG (reference sequence). Trimming took 3 bases from V and 2 from J, leaving 8 bases between them. In nucleotides, the CDR3 is TGTGCCTGGAGGACAGCCGCTGGAAACACCATATATTTT. Encoded protein: CAWRTAAGNTIYF.